The next 22 T cell receptor beta chains were all read from a single sample in a study of blood T cell repertoires in COVID-19 (TCRdb year 2020). Library preparation was by the immunoSEQ multiplex PCR assay. Sourced from immuneACCESS, this table was stored by TCRdb with only in-frame sequences that have V and J called. A share of the clones is absent; for the studies checked, an unresolved V gene accounts for under half, and the remainder has no known explanation. Recorded for this sample are around 250,000 clones; around 88% of them occurred a single time. The ten largest clones represent approximately 6.2% of the sample. What was sequenced was peripheral blood. These TCRs come from a woman of 80 years or more with COVID-19, enrolled during active disease.

The genes are TRBV7-3 and TRBJ2-7, with 8 positions matching TRBD2. Germline lookup yields CDR1 SGHTA and CDR2 FQGTGA. Trimming cost V 3 bases and J 5 bases; bases outside gene matches: 3. The CDR3 runs to 13 residues. This chain's CDR3 is CASSFRGGDEQYF. CDR3 sequence (DNA): TGTGCCAGCAGCTTCCGGGGGGGTGACGAGCAGTACTTC.

This clone was counted a single time. J is TRBJ2-1 and V is TRBV14; 10 nucleotides agree with TRBD1. The CDR3 has 15 amino acids. Trimming cost V 3 bases and J 2 bases; bases outside gene matches: 1. Germline CDR1 is SGHDN and CDR2 is FVKESK. The CDR3 is CASSQDRGTYNEQFF. CDR3 DNA sequence: TGTGCCAGCAGCCAGGACAGGGGGACCTACAATGAGCAGTTCTTC. Full variable domain (outside the CDR3, taken from reference TRBV14 and TRBJ2-1): EAGVTQFPSHSVIEKGQTVTLRCDPISGHDNLYWYRRVMGKEIKFLLHFVKESKQDESGMPNNRFLAERTGGTYSTLKVQPAELEDSGVYFCASSQDRGTYNEQFFGPGTRLTVL.

The chain has TRBV10-3 and TRBJ2-5; 12 bases are shared with TRBD2. Germline V lookup: CDR1 ENHRY, CDR2 SYGVKD. Unmatched junction bases numbered 10, after V lost 3 bases and J lost 5 bases. This CDR3 is built from 17 residues. CDR3 sequence (DNA): TGTGCCATCAGTGAAGGACTAGCGGGGCCAATCGGGGAGACCCAGTACTTC. Its translation: CAISEGLAGPIGETQYF.

The V gene is TRBV19, the J gene TRBJ1-2; 8 nucleotides agree with TRBD1. The V gene end was trimmed by 7 bases and the J gene end by 4 bases; junction bases not matched to a gene: 8. There are 14 residues in the CDR3. Germline-derived CDR1 and CDR2 are LNHDA and SQIVND (reference sequence). The CDR3 reads CASTRDRSSYGYTF. CDR3 in DNA: TGTGCCAGTACCCGGGACAGGTCCAGCTATGGCTACACCTTC.

The rearrangement joins TRBV9 to TRBJ1-1; 7 nucleotides agree with TRBD1. With V trimmed by 4 bases and J by 2 bases, 5 bases remained unmatched. Germline V gene sequence: CDR1 SGDLS, CDR2 YYNGEE. The CDR3 covers 14 residues. CDR3 residues: CASSLGQANTEAFF. The CDR3 region has the DNA TGTGCCAGCAGCCTCGGACAGGCCAACACTGAAGCTTTCTTT. Together with reference TRBV9 and TRBJ1-1, the CDR3 gives the full variable domain: DSGVTQTPKHLITATGQRVTLRCSPRSGDLSVYWYQQSLDQGLQFLIQYYNGEERAKGNILERFSAQQFPDLHSELNLSSLELGDSALYFCASSLGQANTEAFFGQGTRLTVV.

This sequence joins TRBV7-2 and TRBJ1-5; D gene uncertain. The CDR3 consists of 13 residues. Germline CDR1 is SGHTA and CDR2 is FQGNSA. V lost 4 bases, J lost 6 bases, and 10 bases lay in between. DNA for the CDR3: TGTGCCAGCAGCTCTTCCCCAGGTCAGCCCCAGCATTTT. Protein: CASSSSPGQPQHF.

This chain links TRBV3-1 (or the pseudogene TRBV3-2) with TRBJ1-2; tentatively, D is TRBD1 (6 bases). V lost 4 bases to trimming and J lost 11 bases, with 17 bases between them. This CDR3 region has 13 residues. Germline V CDR1 and CDR2: LGHDT, YNNKEL (reference sequence). CDR3 in DNA: TGTGCCAGCAGCCTTCCCGGGACACCTATTTACACCTTC. Its protein is CASSLPGTPIYTF.

The chain is built from TRBV10-3 and TRBJ2-6, with a possible D match to TRBD1 (5 bases). The CDR3 extends over 17 amino acids. CDR1 is ENHRY and CDR2 is SYGVKD in the germline V gene. Trimming stripped 7 bases from V and 2 bases from J, with 18 bases between. CDR3 region: CAIKVQGAGTGANVLTF. CDR3 bases: TGTGCCATCAAGGTTCAGGGCGCAGGGACTGGGGCCAACGTCCTGACTTTC.

The V gene is TRBV6-5, the J gene TRBJ1-1; maybe TRBD1 (5 bases). The CDR3 has 14 amino acids. V lost 6 bases and J lost 1, with 12 bases in between. Germline values: CDR1 MNHEY, CDR2 SVGAGI. CDR3 sequence: CASSSDRPNTEAFF. CDR3 DNA sequence: TGTGCCAGCAGCTCAGACAGACCGAACACTGAAGCTTTCTTT.

The chain employs TRBV6-2 or TRBV6-3 and TRBJ2-5, with D possibly matching TRBD1 (6 bases). The germline V gene has CDR1 MNHEY and CDR2 SVGEGT. The CDR3 length is 14 residues. V shed 5 bases and J shed 4 bases, with 14 bases lying between them. For the CDR3, the DNA is TGTGCCAGCAGTCCAGGGGCCATCCGAGAGACCCAGTACTTC. This codes for CASSPGAIRETQYF.

This clone showed up just once. This sequence joins TRBV7-9 and TRBJ1-3, with 8 positions matching TRBD1. The germline V gene encodes CDR1 SEHNR and CDR2 FQNEAQ (reference sequence). This CDR3 is 15 amino acids long. V lost 5 bases, J lost 6 bases, and 9 bases stayed unmatched. In nucleotides, the CDR3 is TGTGCCAGCAGCCCACAACAGGGGGTACCAAACACCATATATTTT. This codes for CASSPQQGVPNTIYF. Together with reference TRBV7-9 and TRBJ1-3, the CDR3 gives the full variable domain: DTGVSQNPRHKITKRGQNVTFRCDPISEHNRLYWYRQTLGQGPEFLTYFQNEAQLEKSRLLSDRFSAERPKGSFSTLEIQRTEQGDSAMYLCASSPQQGVPNTIYFGEGSWLTVV.

The chain joins TRBV27 to TRBJ1-6; tentative D call: TRBD1 (6 bases). The V gene lost 7 bases and the J gene lost 10 bases, with 20 bases spanning the gap. This CDR3 comprises 15 residues. In germline, CDR1 is MNHEY, CDR2 SMNVEV (reference sequence). The CDR3 is CASTKGVLGQSPLHF. The CDR3 DNA sequence: TGTGCCAGCACCAAGGGGGTCTTGGGCCAATCACCCCTCCACTTT.

This clone has a handful of counts. The rearrangement joins TRBV15 to TRBJ1-4; possibly TRBD1 for D (6 bases). The CDR3 spans 17 residues. Germline CDR1 LNHNV, CDR2 YYDKDF (reference sequence). V was pared by 1 base and J by 8 bases, with 20 bases between. The CDR3 DNA reads as TGTGCCACCAGCAGAGGATTTGGGGGCCCCGGATGGGAAAAACTGTTTTTT. Translated, it gives CATSRGFGGPGWEKLFF.

The chain uses TRBV6-5 and TRBJ1-1; 11 bases align to TRBD1. V shed 2 bases, J shed 8 bases, and the junction held 10 bases outside the gene matches. The CDR3 runs to 16 residues. Germline V CDR1 and CDR2: MNHEY, SVGAGI. CDR3 nucleotides: TGTGCCAGCAGTTACGAGCGAGGACAGGGGGCATTCGAAGCTTTCTTT. Translation: CASSYERGQGAFEAFF.

The genes are TRBV2 and TRBJ2-1; 10 bases match TRBD2. Trimming at V came to 6 bases and at J to 6 bases, leaving 8 bases not matched to a gene. The CDR3 has 15 residues. Germline V gene sequence: CDR1 SNHLY, CDR2 FYNNEI. The CDR3 DNA reads TGTGCCAGCAGGCGGCTGGCTAGCGGGGGCAATGAGCAGTTCTTC. This encodes CASRRLASGGNEQFF.

The chain links TRBV14 to TRBJ2-1, with D possibly TRBD1 on 6 matching bases. CDR1 and CDR2 from the germline V gene are SGHDN and FVKESK. V was cut by 8 bases and J by 2 bases, with 19 bases left in between. The CDR3 covers 16 residues. This CDR3 is CASSYHRAGTYNEQFF. CDR3 DNA: TGTGCCAGCTCCTACCACAGGGCAGGAACCTACAATGAGCAGTTCTTC.

The V call is TRBV9, the J call TRBJ2-5; TRBD1 might be the D (5 bases). Germline CDR1 and CDR2: SGDLS and YYNGEE. The germline V and J ends were trimmed by 2 bases and 2 bases, with 13 bases remaining between them. The CDR3 consists of 15 residues. CDR3 amino acids: CASSVQAGSQETQYF. DNA of the CDR3: TGTGCCAGCAGCGTCCAAGCAGGGTCTCAAGAGACCCAGTACTTC.

The chain uses TRBV7-2 and TRBJ2-1, with 7 bases lining up with TRBD2. V was pared by 4 bases and J by 9 bases, with 3 bases of the junction left unmatched. This CDR3 has 12 residues. Germline CDR1 is SGHTA and CDR2 is FQGNSA. This CDR3 reads CASSSSGVEQFF. The CDR3 DNA is TGTGCCAGCAGCTCCAGCGGGGTTGAGCAGTTCTTC.

The chain couples TRBV6-5 to TRBJ1-3, with 7 bases aligning to TRBD1. V trimming: 6 bases; J trimming: 1 base; junction bases outside the gene matches: 6. Germline V lookup: CDR1 MNHEY, CDR2 SVGAGI. The CDR3 loop spans 15 amino acids. The CDR3 is CASRREGASGNTIYF. In nucleotides, the CDR3 is TGTGCCAGCAGACGAGAGGGGGCTTCTGGAAACACCATATATTTT.

As regards this clone: Other nucleotide sequences from this sample produce the same CDR3. This chain links TRBV28 with TRBJ1-1; 8 bases map to TRBD1. Germline lookup yields CDR1 MDHEN and CDR2 SYDVKM. Unmatched junction bases numbered 3, after V lost 2 bases and J lost 1 base. This CDR3 is 15 amino acids long. The DNA for the CDR3 is TGTGCCAGCAGTTTAACAGGGGGAGGGAACACTGAAGCTTTCTTT. Its protein is CASSLTGGGNTEAFF. Complete variable domain (other parts from reference TRBV28 and TRBJ1-1): DVKVTQSSRYLVKRTGEKVFLECVQDMDHENMFWYRQDPGLGLRLIYFSYDVKMKEKGDIPEGYSVSREKKERFSLILESASTNQTSMYLCASSLTGGGNTEAFFGQGTRLTVV.

The V and J genes are TRBV9 and TRBJ1-1; D gene ambiguous. The CDR3 extends over 13 amino acids. Germline CDR1 SGDLS, CDR2 YYNGEE. V dropped 4 bases and J dropped 0 bases, with 7 bases sitting between them. The CDR3 sequence is CASSPGLNTEAFF. CDR3 DNA: TGTGCCAGCAGCCCGGGGTTGAACACTGAAGCTTTCTTT.

The rearrangement uses TRBV5-6 and TRBJ1-1; weak D call: TRBD1 (6 bases). Trimming cost V 5 bases and J 3 bases, with 11 bases left between them. Germline CDR1 and CDR2: SGHDT and YYEEEE. This CDR3 spans 13 amino acids. The CDR3 loop reads CASSRGQYTEAFF. The DNA for the CDR3 is TGTGCCAGCAGTCGTGGACAGTACACTGAAGCTTTCTTT.